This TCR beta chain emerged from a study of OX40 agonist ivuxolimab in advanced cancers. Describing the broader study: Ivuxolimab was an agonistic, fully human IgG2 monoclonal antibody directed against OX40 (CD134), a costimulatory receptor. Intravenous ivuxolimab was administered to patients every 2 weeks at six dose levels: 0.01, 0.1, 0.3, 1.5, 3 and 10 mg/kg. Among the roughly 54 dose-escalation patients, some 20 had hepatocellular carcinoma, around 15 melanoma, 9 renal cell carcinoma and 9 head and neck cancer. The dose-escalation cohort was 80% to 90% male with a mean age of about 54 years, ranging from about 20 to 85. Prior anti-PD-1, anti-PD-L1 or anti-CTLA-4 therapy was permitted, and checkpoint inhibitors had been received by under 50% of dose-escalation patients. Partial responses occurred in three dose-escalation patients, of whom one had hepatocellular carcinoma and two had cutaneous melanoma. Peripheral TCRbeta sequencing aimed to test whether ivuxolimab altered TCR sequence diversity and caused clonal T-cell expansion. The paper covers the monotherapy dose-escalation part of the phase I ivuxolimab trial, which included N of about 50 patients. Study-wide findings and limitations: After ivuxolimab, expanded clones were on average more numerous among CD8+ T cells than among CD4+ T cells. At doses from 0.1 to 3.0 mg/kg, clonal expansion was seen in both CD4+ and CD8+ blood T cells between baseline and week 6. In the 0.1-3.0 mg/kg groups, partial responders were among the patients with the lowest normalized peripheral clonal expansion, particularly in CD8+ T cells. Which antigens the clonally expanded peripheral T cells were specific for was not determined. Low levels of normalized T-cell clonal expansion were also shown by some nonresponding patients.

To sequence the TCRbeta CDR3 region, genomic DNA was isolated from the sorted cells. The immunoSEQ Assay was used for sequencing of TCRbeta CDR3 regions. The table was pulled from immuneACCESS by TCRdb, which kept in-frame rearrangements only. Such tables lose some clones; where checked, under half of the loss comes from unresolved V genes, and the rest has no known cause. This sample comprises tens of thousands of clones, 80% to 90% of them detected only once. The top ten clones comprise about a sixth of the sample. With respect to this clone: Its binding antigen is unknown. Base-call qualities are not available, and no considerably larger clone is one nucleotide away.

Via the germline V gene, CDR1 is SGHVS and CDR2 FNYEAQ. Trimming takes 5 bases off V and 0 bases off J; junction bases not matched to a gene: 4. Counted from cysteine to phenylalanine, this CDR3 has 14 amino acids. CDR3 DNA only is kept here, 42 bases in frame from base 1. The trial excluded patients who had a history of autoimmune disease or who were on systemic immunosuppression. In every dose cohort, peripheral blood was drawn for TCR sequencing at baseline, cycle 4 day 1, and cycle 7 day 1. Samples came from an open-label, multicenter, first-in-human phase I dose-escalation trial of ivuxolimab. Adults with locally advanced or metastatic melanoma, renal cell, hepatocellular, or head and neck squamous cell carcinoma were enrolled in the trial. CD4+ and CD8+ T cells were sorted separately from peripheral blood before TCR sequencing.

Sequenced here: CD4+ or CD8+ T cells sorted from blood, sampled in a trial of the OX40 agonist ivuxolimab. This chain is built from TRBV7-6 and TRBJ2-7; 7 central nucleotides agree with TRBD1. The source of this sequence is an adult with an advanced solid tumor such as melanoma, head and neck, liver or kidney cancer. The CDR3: CASSRGQTSYEQYF. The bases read TGTGCCAGCAGCCGGGGACAGACCTCCTACGAGCAGTACTTC.